Included here is one T cell receptor (beta chain) sequence, with context. Its antigen is as yet unknown. This CDR3 region has 14 residues. CDR1 is SGHDT and CDR2 is YYEEEE in the germline V gene. V lost 2 bases and J 2 bases, leaving 11 bases between the germline ends. The record originates from a study of shared clonotypes between healthy human individuals. Whole-study context: The study used three CD4 naive, three CD4 memory, two CD8 naive and one CD8 memory plate per donor. General observations from the study: Researchers found naive subsets generally carried larger estimated richness than memory subsets. Sharing across four donors was highest in naive CD4 (approximately 5%) and lowest in memory CD8 (0.4%). Clonotype sharing among donors was thought likely to change with sequencing depth.

Produced via immunoSEQ multiplex PCR; TCRdb's table is partial and in-frame only. The profile shows hundreds of thousands of clones, about 74% of them singletons. This TCR was sampled from a woman aged 30 to 39 in good health. The sample comprised memory CD4+ T cells sorted from blood. Sample subset: CD45RA-negative fraction. V and J are TRBV5-6 and TRBJ2-7; unclear D gene. The CDR3 region has the DNA TGTGCCAGCAGCTTCAACATCAACCCCTACGAGCAGTACTTC. Residues: CASSFNINPYEQYF.